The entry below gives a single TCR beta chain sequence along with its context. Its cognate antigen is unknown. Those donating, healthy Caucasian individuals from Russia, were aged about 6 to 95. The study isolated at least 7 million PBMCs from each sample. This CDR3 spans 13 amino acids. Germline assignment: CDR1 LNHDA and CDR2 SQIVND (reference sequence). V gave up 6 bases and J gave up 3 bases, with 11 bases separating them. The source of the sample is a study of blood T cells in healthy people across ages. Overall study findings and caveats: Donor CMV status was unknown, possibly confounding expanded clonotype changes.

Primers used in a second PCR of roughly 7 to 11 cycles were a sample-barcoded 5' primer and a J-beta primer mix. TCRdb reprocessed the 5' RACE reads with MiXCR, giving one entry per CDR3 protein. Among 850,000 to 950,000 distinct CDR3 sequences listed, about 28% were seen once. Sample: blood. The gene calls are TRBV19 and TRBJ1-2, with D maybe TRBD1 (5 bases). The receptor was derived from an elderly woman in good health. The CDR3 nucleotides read TGTGCCAGTAGAACGGGGACGGACTATGGCTACACCTTC. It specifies CASRTGTDYGYTF.